This entry concerns a single T cell receptor beta chain. Antigen specificity is unknown. A much larger clone differs by one base, so this may be a read error. The sample originates from a study of breast tumors, draining lymph nodes, adjacent tissues. Each CDR3 protein gets one entry after TCRdb re-called the multiplex PCR reads with MiXCR. This sample has approximately 250,000 distinct CDR3 sequences, with approximately 36% found just once. The ends were cut back, 2 bases at V and 3 bases at J, with 14 bases in the middle. The CDR3 length is 16 residues. CDR1 and CDR2 (germline): KGHSH, LQKENI. Axillary draining lymph nodes of breast cancer patients supplied the node samples. General observations from the study: Luminal-like breast cancer showed significantly higher tumor–nontumor repertoire similarity than basal-like. The data were judged consistent with most tumor T cells coming from lymph node and expanding in tumor.

V gene TRBV18 combines with J gene TRBJ2-1, with D perhaps matching TRBD1 or TRBD2 (5 bases each). The TCR originated in a female donor with breast cancer. Some clones in this sample may be carry-over from other donors' samples. Sequencing was done on a sample of axillary lymph node tissue. CDR3 sequence reads: CASSPREGSCYNEQFF. The CDR3 DNA reads as TGTGCCAGCTCACCAAGAGAGGGGAGCTGCTACAATGAGCAGTTCTTC. The variable domain in full, with the rest retrieved from reference TRBV18 and TRBJ2-1, is NAGVMQNPRHLVRRRGQEARLRCSPMKGHSHVYWYRQLPEEGLKFMVYLQKENIIDESGMPKERFSAEFPKEGPSILRIQQVVRGDSAAYFCASSPREGSCYNEQFFGPGTRLTVL.